This T cell receptor (beta chain) was documented in a study of T cells in Graves' hyperthyroidism and ophthalmopathy. Study context: The blood sample was taken at first diagnosis, before treatment began.

General study points: Ophthalmopathy and stable hyperthyroidism were separated by a 13 V-J model. For ophthalmopathy, model prediction preceded onset by a median about 6.2 months.

Patients with uncontrolled infections, other autoimmune diseases, pregnancy or lactation were excluded. RNA transcripts provided the source from which TCR beta CDR3 regions were amplified. With the HTBI primer set, the TCR CDR3 went through a first round of RT-PCR. TCRdb reanalysed the multiplex PCR reads using MiXCR and keeps one entry per CDR3 protein. The table shows 460,000 or so distinct CDR3 sequences, with approximately 15% occurring only once. Worth noting for this clonotype: Its antigen is undetermined.

The sequence was obtained from a woman under 30 with Graves' hyperthyroidism. The sequenced sample consisted of blood.

CDR3 coding DNA: TGTGCCACCAGCGGCAGGGGCCAAATCTTCTACAATGAGCAGTTCTTC. Translation gives CATSGRGQIFYNEQFF. The V call is TRBV15, the J call TRBJ2-1; TRBD1 might be the D (6 bases). The CDR3 covers 16 residues. CDR1 and CDR2 from the germline V gene are LNHNV and YYDKDF (reference sequence). V was cut by 5 bases and J by 3 bases, with 17 bases left in between.